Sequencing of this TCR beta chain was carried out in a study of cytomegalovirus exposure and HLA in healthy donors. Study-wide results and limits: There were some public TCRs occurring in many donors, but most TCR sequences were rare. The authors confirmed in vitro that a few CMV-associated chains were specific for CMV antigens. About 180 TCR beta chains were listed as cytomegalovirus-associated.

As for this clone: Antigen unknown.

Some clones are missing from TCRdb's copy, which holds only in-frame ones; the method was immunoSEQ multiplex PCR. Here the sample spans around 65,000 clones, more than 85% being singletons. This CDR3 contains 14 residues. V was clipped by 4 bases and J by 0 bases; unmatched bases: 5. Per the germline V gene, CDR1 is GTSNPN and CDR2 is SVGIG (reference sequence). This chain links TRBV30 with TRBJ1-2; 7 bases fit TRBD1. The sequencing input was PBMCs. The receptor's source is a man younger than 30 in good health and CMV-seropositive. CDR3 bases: TGTGCCTGGACCCGGGACAGAGCTAACTATGGCTACACCTTC. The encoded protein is CAWTRDRANYGYTF.